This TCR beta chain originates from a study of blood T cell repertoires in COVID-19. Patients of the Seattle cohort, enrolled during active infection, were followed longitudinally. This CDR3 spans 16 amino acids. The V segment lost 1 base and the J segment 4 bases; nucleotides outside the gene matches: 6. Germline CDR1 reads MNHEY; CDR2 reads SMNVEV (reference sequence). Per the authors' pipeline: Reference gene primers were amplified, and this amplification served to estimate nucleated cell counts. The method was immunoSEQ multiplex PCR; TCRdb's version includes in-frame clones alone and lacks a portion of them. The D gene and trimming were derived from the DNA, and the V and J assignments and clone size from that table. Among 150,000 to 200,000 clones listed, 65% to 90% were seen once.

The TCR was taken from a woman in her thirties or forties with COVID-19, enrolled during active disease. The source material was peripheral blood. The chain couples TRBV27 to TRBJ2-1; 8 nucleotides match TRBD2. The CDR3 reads CASSLLGEREYNEQFF. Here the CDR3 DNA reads TGTGCCAGCAGTTTATTGGGGGAGCGGGAGTACAATGAGCAGTTCTTC.